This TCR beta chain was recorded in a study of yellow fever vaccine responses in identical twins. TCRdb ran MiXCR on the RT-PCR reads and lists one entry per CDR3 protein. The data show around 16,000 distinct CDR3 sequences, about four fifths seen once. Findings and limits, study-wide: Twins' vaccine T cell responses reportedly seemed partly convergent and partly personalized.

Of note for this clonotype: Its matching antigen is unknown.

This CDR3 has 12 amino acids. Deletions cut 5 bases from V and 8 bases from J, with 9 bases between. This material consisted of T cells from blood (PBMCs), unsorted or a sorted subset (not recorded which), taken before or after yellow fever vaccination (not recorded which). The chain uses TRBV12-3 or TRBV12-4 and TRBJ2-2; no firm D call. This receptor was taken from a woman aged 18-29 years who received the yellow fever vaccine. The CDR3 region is CASSPVSGELFF. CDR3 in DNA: TGTGCCAGCAGTCCAGTTTCGGGGGAGCTGTTTTTT.